The following is a T cell receptor beta chain sequence with its context. Its specificity is unknown. Data came from immunoSEQ multiplex PCR; TCRdb stores just in-frame clones and leaves some out. The table includes roughly 64,000 clones, about four fifths detected once. This sample is part of a study of OX40 agonist ivuxolimab in advanced cancers. Study-wide background: Those treated in dose escalation had hepatocellular carcinoma, melanoma, renal cell cancer or head and neck cancer.

Study-level points and caveats: Some of the nonresponding patients also showed low levels of normalized T-cell clonal expansion. Mean expanded clone counts were higher in CD8+ than CD4+ T cells.

The source material was CD4+ or CD8+ T cells sorted from blood, sampled in a trial of the OX40 agonist ivuxolimab. This receptor was obtained from an adult with an advanced solid tumor such as melanoma, head and neck, liver or kidney cancer.

The CDR3 is CASSQEGGFGEKLFF. The CDR3 DNA follows: TGCGCCAGCAGCCAAGAAGGAGGGTTTGGTGAAAAACTGTTTTTT. The chain employs TRBV4-1 and TRBJ1-4, with unresolved D. Trimming stripped 0 bases from V and 7 bases from J, with 12 bases between. Germline-derived CDR1 and CDR2 are MGHRA and YSYEKL. The CDR3 is made up of 15 amino acids.